The 16 T cell receptor beta chains below come from one sample, sequenced in a study of technical replicates of blood from a few donors. The assay was immunoSEQ multiplex PCR, and TCRdb's table has in-frame clones only and misses some. The data contain 53,000 or so clones, just over 90% of them singletons. The sequencing sample was made of PBMCs. These receptor sequences come from a human donor in good health. Some clones in this sample may be carry-over from other donors' samples.

This chain links TRBV6-5 with TRBJ1-4; 9 nucleotides match TRBD1. V was clipped by 6 bases and J by 8 bases; unmatched bases: 10. Germline V gives CDR1 MNHEY, CDR2 SVGAGI. The length of the CDR3 is 15 residues. CDR3 loop: CASRSAGQGEEKLFF. CDR3 bases: TGTGCCAGCAGGTCCGCGGGACAGGGTGAGGAAAAACTGTTTTTT.

The genes are TRBV9 and TRBJ1-1; D gene uncertain. The CDR3 totals 13 residues. V was pared by 0 bases and J by 0 bases, with 3 bases between. Germline V gene data show CDR1 as SGDLS and CDR2 as YYNGEE. The CDR3 sequence: CASSVAMNTEAFF. The CDR3 bases are TGTGCCAGCAGCGTAGCCATGAACACTGAAGCTTTCTTT.

J is TRBJ1-3 and V is TRBV15, with D tentatively TRBD1 (6 bases). This CDR3 has 17 residues. Looked up from germline, CDR1 is LNHNV and CDR2 is YYDKDF (reference sequence). Trimming shortened V by 1 base and J by 0 bases, and 13 bases separated the two germline ends. In DNA form, the CDR3 reads TGTGCCACCAGCAGAGGGGGGCCGGTCGGCTCTGGAAACACCATATATTTT. Amino acids: CATSRGGPVGSGNTIYF.

This chain uses TRBV5-1 with TRBJ2-5; TRBD1 matches 9 bases. Germline CDR1 SGHRS, CDR2 YFSETQ. The trim removed 2 bases at V and 2 bases at J, leaving 13 bases unmatched. The CDR3 is made up of 18 amino acids. For the CDR3, the DNA is TGCGCCAGCAGCTTACAGGGGGCGACCGGGACTACGCAAGAGACCCAGTACTTC. Protein: CASSLQGATGTTQETQYF. The complete variable domain, with remaining parts taken from reference TRBV5-1 and TRBJ2-5, reads KAGVTQTPRYLIKTRGQQVTLSCSPISGHRSVSWYQQTPGQGLQFLFEYFSETQRNKGNFPGRFSGRQFSNSRSEMNVSTLELGDSALYLCASSLQGATGTTQETQYFGPGTRLLVL.

The CDR3 sequence: CASSLAVGLAGDEQYF. The CDR3, as DNA: TGTGCCAGCAGCTTAGCGGTAGGACTAGCGGGGGACGAGCAGTACTTC. The gene calls are TRBV7-6 and TRBJ2-7; 13 bases agree with TRBD2. V dropped 0 bases and J dropped 5; count of bases not matched to a gene: 4. Germline CDR1 reads SGHVS; CDR2 reads FNYEAQ. CDR3 length: 16 amino acids.

V usage is TRBV6-5 and J usage is TRBJ2-1; weak D call: TRBD2 (5 bases). Trimming left V 0 bases short and J 8 bases short, with 11 bases between. This CDR3 has 14 residues. The V gene's germline CDR1 is MNHEY and CDR2 SVGAGI. The CDR3 reads CASSYSLTRDEQFF. The CDR3 coding sequence is TGTGCCAGCAGTTACTCCCTAACTAGAGATGAGCAGTTCTTC.

The chain joins TRBV7-2 to TRBJ2-7, with 8 bases matching TRBD2. Germline V gene data show CDR1 as SGHTA and CDR2 as FQGNSA. V lost 5 bases, J lost 6 bases, and 15 bases stayed unmatched. This CDR3 is built from 16 residues. The CDR3 loop is CASSPEPAGVKGEQYF. The CDR3 DNA sequence: TGTGCCAGCAGCCCAGAGCCAGCGGGGGTAAAGGGCGAGCAGTACTTC.

This rearrangement joins TRBV18 to TRBJ2-7; 12 nucleotides line up with TRBD2. V dropped 3 bases and J dropped 5; count of bases not matched to a gene: 5. The CDR3 contains 15 residues. Germline V gene data show CDR1 as KGHSH and CDR2 as LQKENI. The CDR3 DNA reads TGTGCCAGCTCACCCCTAGCGGGAGGGCCTAACGAGCAGTACTTC. Protein: CASSPLAGGPNEQYF. Based on the CDR3 plus reference TRBV18 and TRBJ2-7, the full variable domain is NAGVMQNPRHLVRRRGQEARLRCSPMKGHSHVYWYRQLPEEGLKFMVYLQKENIIDESGMPKERFSAEFPKEGPSILRIQQVVRGDSAAYFCASSPLAGGPNEQYFGPGTRLTVT.

The chain joins TRBV7-2 to TRBJ1-3, with D maybe TRBD1 (5 bases). This CDR3 spans 14 amino acids. The V gene's germline CDR1 is SGHTA and CDR2 FQGNSA. The V end was cut by 5 bases, the J end by 2 bases, with 10 bases between. The CDR3 reads CASSRGTPGNTIYF. The CDR3 DNA reads as TGTGCCAGCAGCCGGGGGACCCCTGGAAACACCATATATTTT.

V and J are TRBV19 and TRBJ1-2; 8 bases are shared with TRBD1. This CDR3 comprises 14 residues. Germline CDR1 is LNHDA and CDR2 is SQIVND (reference sequence). The V gene end was trimmed by 6 bases and the J gene end by 4 bases; junction bases not matched to a gene: 7. CDR3 nucleotide sequence: TGTGCCAGTAGAGAAACAGGGGGTGGCTATGGCTACACCTTC. Its translation is CASRETGGGYGYTF.

This chain connects TRBV4-1 to TRBJ1-6, with TRBD1 as a possible D gene (6 bases). The CDR3 runs 13 residues. CDR1 and CDR2 (germline): MGHRA, YSYEKL. V was trimmed by 2 bases and J by 14 bases, leaving 13 bases between them. The CDR3 reads CASSQQGLVSLHF. The CDR3 DNA is TGCGCCAGCAGCCAACAGGGGTTAGTGTCCCTCCACTTT.

V usage is TRBV30 and J usage is TRBJ1-1; a weak D match, TRBD1 (6 bases). The CDR3 contains 13 residues. V was trimmed by 6 bases and J by 4 bases, leaving 15 bases between them. The germline V gene encodes CDR1 GTSNPN and CDR2 SVGIG (reference sequence). CDR3 sequence reads: CACQGWATTEAFF. The CDR3 bases are TGTGCCTGCCAGGGGTGGGCGACCACTGAAGCTTTCTTT.

The J gene is TRBJ2-7, the V gene TRBV6-1; D is perhaps TRBD2 (5 bases). Germline assignment: CDR1 MNHNS and CDR2 SASEGT. Trimming cost V 3 bases and J 2 bases, with 17 bases left between them. The CDR3 is 16 amino acids. The CDR3 here is CASSDPLDSSPYEQYF. CDR3 in DNA: TGTGCCAGCAGTGATCCCCTTGACTCTAGCCCCTACGAGCAGTACTTC.

This sequence joins TRBV30 and TRBJ2-1; TRBD2 matches at 12 bases. J lost 9 bases, V lost 2 bases, and 8 bases had no gene match. From germline, CDR1 is GTSNPN and CDR2 SVGIG (reference sequence). The CDR3 runs to 15 residues. The CDR3 spells CAWSTPGTSGLEQFF. CDR3 bases: TGTGCCTGGAGTACTCCCGGGACTAGCGGGCTTGAGCAGTTCTTC.

The chain is built from TRBV9 and TRBJ2-7; 7 bases line up with TRBD2. V trimming: 0 bases; J trimming: 1 base; junction bases outside the gene matches: 4. This CDR3 is built from 15 residues. CDR1 is SGDLS, CDR2 YYNGEE, per germline. The chain's CDR3 is CASSVGGGLSYEQYF. As DNA, the CDR3 is TGTGCCAGCAGCGTAGGGGGAGGGTTATCCTACGAGCAGTACTTC.

The chain has TRBV19 and TRBJ1-1, with a tentative D call TRBD1 (5 bases). Germline assignment: CDR1 LNHDA and CDR2 SQIVND (reference sequence). This CDR3 contains 14 residues. Between the trimmed V and J ends, which lost 8 bases and 1 base, there was a span of 14 bases. CDR3 residues: CASDSTGGNTEAFF. The CDR3 nucleotides read TGTGCCAGTGATTCGACGGGGGGGAACACTGAAGCTTTCTTT.